The clone carrying this T cell receptor (beta chain) has at least ten counts. Using RNA transcripts, the TCR beta CDR3 regions were amplified. RT-PCR was first run with HTBI primers, then multiplex PCR in a second round. One entry per CDR3 protein, called by TCRdb with MiXCR from the multiplex PCR reads. The sample consists of about 480,000 distinct CDR3 sequences, roughly 14% of them appearing once. This record belongs to a study of Graves' ophthalmopathy and Graves' hyperthyroidism. On the study more broadly: Ahead of any treatment, peripheral blood was obtained at the initial diagnosis.

CDR3 size: 15 residues. Deletions cut 3 bases from V and 2 bases from J, with 14 bases between. The chain employs TRBV12-3 or TRBV12-4 and TRBJ2-7; D might be TRBD1 (5 bases). Sequencing was carried out using blood. The sequence was collected from a woman aged 25-40 years with Graves' ophthalmopathy. CDR3 residues: CASSFARAGPYEQYF. The CDR3 DNA reads TGTGCCAGCAGTTTTGCCAGGGCCGGCCCCTACGAGCAGTACTTC.